This is a list of T cell receptor beta chains from one sample in a study of blood T cells in healthy people across ages. TCRdb redid the calling of the 5' RACE reads with MiXCR, one entry per CDR3 protein. Of some 710,000 distinct CDR3 sequences in the sample, about 45% were seen once. The sample was blood. The origin of the receptors is a man at least 80 years old in good health. Both conserved end residues are part of each CDR3. The D gene is left open where the match is weak. Not every row has a clone size; where given, it reads once, few, many or a size class.

D gene: TRBD1
clone size: -
J gene: TRBJ2-7
V gene: TRBV20-1
CDR3 DNA: TGCAGTGCACAAACGACAGGGTTCAACGAGCAGTACTTC
CDR3 protein: CSAQTTGFNEQYF

D gene: TRBD2
clone size: -
J gene: TRBJ2-3
V gene: TRBV27
CDR3 DNA: TGTGCCAGCAGTCTCAAGGGCTCGGGGGGAGACGCAGATACGCAGTATTTT
CDR3 protein: CASSLKGSGGDADTQYF

D gene: -
clone size: -
J gene: TRBJ2-7
V gene: TRBV12-3/TRBV12-4
CDR3 DNA: TGTGCCAGCAGTTTAGGTCCCGGGACAAGGGCCTACGAGCAGTACTTC
CDR3 protein: CASSLGPGTRAYEQYF

D gene: TRBD1
clone size: -
J gene: TRBJ1-4
V gene: TRBV4-1
CDR3 DNA: TGCGCCAGCAGCCAAGTCGTGACGGGACAGGGGGGAGAAAAACTGTTTTTT
CDR3 protein: CASSQVVTGQGGEKLFF

D gene: -
clone size: few
J gene: TRBJ2-1
V gene: TRBV29-1
CDR3 DNA: TGCAGCGTTGAGAAGCAAGGGGCGAAGTTCTTC
CDR3 protein: CSVEKQGAKFF

D gene: TRBD2
clone size: -
J gene: TRBJ2-1
V gene: TRBV4-3
CDR3 DNA: TGCGCCAGCAGCCAAGACCTACTAGCGGGAGGGACCTACAATGAGCAGTTCTTC
CDR3 protein: CASSQDLLAGGTYNEQFF

D gene: -
clone size: -
J gene: TRBJ2-5
V gene: TRBV20-1
CDR3 DNA: TGCAGTGCTAATCAGGGTAAGGGGAACAATGAGCAGTACTTC
CDR3 protein: CSANQGKGNNEQYF

D gene: -
clone size: few
J gene: TRBJ2-3
V gene: TRBV14
CDR3 DNA: TGTGCCAGCAGCCCGGTGAACACCCAGGGTACGCAGTATTTT
CDR3 protein: CASSPVNTQGTQYF

D gene: TRBD2
clone size: -
J gene: TRBJ2-3
V gene: TRBV29-1
CDR3 DNA: TGCAGCGGACTAGCGGGAGGGCCCGGAGATACGCGGTATTTT
CDR3 protein: CSGLAGGPGDTRYF

D gene: -
clone size: -
J gene: TRBJ2-3
V gene: TRBV7-5
CDR3 DNA: -
CDR3 protein: CISVSEAPGLADTQYF